A selection of T cell receptor beta chains follows, all from one sample in a study of T-cell memory formation after mild COVID-19. TCRdb processed the 5' RACE reads anew with MiXCR; each CDR3 protein has one entry. The table shows around 200,000 distinct CDR3 sequences, with approximately 17% occurring only once. Sequencing was carried out using PBMCs or a T cell subset sorted from them (not recorded which). The receptors were gathered from a young man who had mild COVID-19 (a few samples of this study predate the infection). Cell type and time point are not known. CDR3s include the opening cysteine and the closing phenylalanine or tryptophan. The order of the fields is V gene, J gene, clone size, D gene, CDR3 protein, CDR3 DNA. The D gene is left open where the match is weak. Not all rows give a size; the values are once, few, many and, for expanded clones, a class.

V gene: TRBV12-3/TRBV12-4
J gene: TRBJ1-1
clone size: few
D gene: TRBD1
CDR3 protein: CASSPRRGLSNTEAFF
CDR3 DNA: TGTGCCAGCAGCCCCCGGAGGGGGCTATCAAACACTGAAGCTTTCTTT

V gene: TRBV27
J gene: TRBJ2-3
clone size: .
D gene: .
CDR3 protein: CASSLRAGTFTDTQYF
CDR3 DNA: TGTGCCAGCAGTTTAAGAGCGGGGACATTCACAGATACGCAGTATTTT

V gene: TRBV7-9
J gene: TRBJ2-3
clone size: .
D gene: .
CDR3 protein: CASSLPAYHTQYF
CDR3 DNA: TGTGCCAGCAGCTTACCCGCCTATCATACGCAGTATTTT

V gene: TRBV24-1
J gene: TRBJ2-3
clone size: .
D gene: TRBD2
CDR3 protein: CATSYGTSGVDTQYF
CDR3 DNA: TGTGCCACCAGTTATGGGACTAGCGGGGTGGATACGCAGTATTTT

V gene: TRBV6-5
J gene: TRBJ2-2
clone size: few
D gene: .
CDR3 protein: CASSIRVRFAGELFF
CDR3 DNA: TGTGCCAGCAGTATCAGGGTCCGTTTTGCCGGGGAGCTGTTTTTT

V gene: TRBV3-1
J gene: TRBJ1-3
clone size: few
D gene: .
CDR3 protein: CASSQGSAGESTIYF
CDR3 DNA: TGTGCCAGCAGCCAAGGATCCGCGGGGGAGAGCACCATATATTTT

V gene: TRBV7-2
J gene: TRBJ1-1
clone size: many
D gene: .
CDR3 protein: CASSRALNTEAFF
CDR3 DNA: TGTGCCAGCAGCCGGGCCCTAAACACTGAAGCTTTCTTT

V gene: TRBV7-9
J gene: TRBJ2-1
clone size: few
D gene: TRBD1
CDR3 protein: CASSLMGTVHNEQFF
CDR3 DNA: TGTGCCAGCAGCTTAATGGGGACAGTTCACAATGAGCAGTTCTTC

V gene: TRBV12-3/TRBV12-4
J gene: TRBJ2-3
clone size: few
D gene: TRBD1
CDR3 protein: CASSPGQSRYF
CDR3 DNA: TGTGCCAGCAGCCCGGGACAGAGTAGGTATTTT

V gene: TRBV5-1
J gene: TRBJ2-1
clone size: .
D gene: .
CDR3 protein: CASSSRDEQFF
CDR3 DNA: TGCGCCAGCAGCTCACGGGATGAGCAGTTCTTC

V gene: TRBV5-1
J gene: TRBJ1-2
clone size: .
D gene: .
CDR3 protein: CASSLSGPIDGYTF
CDR3 DNA: TGCGCCAGCAGCTTGTCGGGCCCGATAGACGGCTACACCTTC

V gene: TRBV4-3
J gene: TRBJ2-5
clone size: .
D gene: TRBD1
CDR3 protein: CASSQEASGQGETQYF
CDR3 DNA: TGCGCCAGCAGCCAAGAAGCCTCGGGACAGGGGGAGACCCAGTACTTC

V gene: TRBV9
J gene: TRBJ1-5
clone size: few
D gene: .
CDR3 protein: CASSVEGGNQPQHF
CDR3 DNA: TGTGCCAGCAGCGTAGAAGGGGGCAATCAGCCCCAGCATTTT

V gene: TRBV11-2
J gene: TRBJ1-5
clone size: few
D gene: TRBD1
CDR3 protein: CASSGHRGSNQPQHF
CDR3 DNA: TGTGCCAGCAGCGGACACAGGGGCTCCAATCAGCCCCAGCATTTT

V gene: TRBV5-1
J gene: TRBJ2-7
clone size: many
D gene: TRBD1
CDR3 protein: CASGQGPSEEQYF
CDR3 DNA: TGCGCCAGCGGACAGGGGCCCTCCGAGGAGCAGTACTTC

V gene: TRBV6-4
J gene: TRBJ2-3
clone size: few
D gene: .
CDR3 protein: CASSDAGLGQYF
CDR3 DNA: TGTGCCAGCAGTGACGCCGGGTTGGGGCAGTATTTT

V gene: TRBV5-1
J gene: TRBJ2-7
clone size: .
D gene: .
CDR3 protein: CASSLGGDTYEQYF
CDR3 DNA: TGCGCCAGCAGCTTGGGAGGGGATACCTACGAGCAGTACTTC

V gene: TRBV6-6
J gene: TRBJ2-3
clone size: .
D gene: .
CDR3 protein: CASSSQRQYLRTDTQYF
CDR3 DNA: TGTGCCAGCAGTTCCCAACGACAGTACCTAAGGACAGATACGCAGTATTTT

V gene: TRBV4-2
J gene: TRBJ1-4
clone size: few
D gene: .
CDR3 protein: CASSQVEAEGGEKLFF
CDR3 DNA: TGTGCCAGCAGCCAAGTTGAAGCGGAGGGGGGTGAAAAACTGTTTTTT

V gene: TRBV7-9
J gene: TRBJ2-2
clone size: .
D gene: TRBD1
CDR3 protein: CASSRDRGEGGELFF
CDR3 DNA: TGTGCCAGCAGCCGTGACAGGGGAGAAGGCGGGGAGCTGTTTTTT

V gene: TRBV9
J gene: TRBJ2-1
clone size: few
D gene: TRBD2
CDR3 protein: CASSERGVYNEQFF
CDR3 DNA: TGTGCCAGCAGCGAGCGGGGAGTCTACAATGAGCAGTTCTTC

V gene: TRBV12-3/TRBV12-4
J gene: TRBJ1-5
clone size: .
D gene: TRBD1
CDR3 protein: CASSLRDSSDQPQHF
CDR3 DNA: TGTGCCAGCAGTTTACGGGACAGTAGTGATCAGCCCCAGCATTTT

V gene: TRBV9
J gene: TRBJ2-1
clone size: few
D gene: .
CDR3 protein: CASSVEEVYNEQFF
CDR3 DNA: TGTGCCAGCAGCGTAGAAGAAGTCTACAATGAGCAGTTCTTC

V gene: TRBV2
J gene: TRBJ2-3
clone size: .
D gene: .
CDR3 protein: CASGWGGTDTQYF
CDR3 DNA: TGTGCCAGTGGTTGGGGGGGCACAGATACGCAGTATTTT

V gene: TRBV5-1
J gene: TRBJ2-5
clone size: .
D gene: TRBD2
CDR3 protein: CASSRGLAKETQYF
CDR3 DNA: TGCGCCAGCAGCCGTGGACTAGCTAAAGAGACCCAGTACTTC

V gene: TRBV20-1
J gene: TRBJ1-5
clone size: .
D gene: TRBD1
CDR3 protein: CSARTGIQPQHF
CDR3 DNA: TGCAGTGCTAGGACAGGGATTCAGCCCCAGCATTTT

V gene: TRBV6-1
J gene: TRBJ1-3
clone size: many
D gene: .
CDR3 protein: CASSVRGGPLRAGNTIYF
CDR3 DNA: TGTGCCAGCAGTGTCCGGGGGGGGCCTCTAAGAGCTGGAAACACCATATATTTT

V gene: TRBV7-9
J gene: TRBJ2-6
clone size: few
D gene: .
CDR3 protein: CASSLEFRFHSGANVLTF
CDR3 DNA: TGTGCCAGCAGCTTAGAATTCAGGTTCCACTCTGGGGCCAACGTCCTGACTTTC

V gene: TRBV5-5
J gene: TRBJ1-4
clone size: .
D gene: .
CDR3 protein: CASSLEVTNEKLFF
CDR3 DNA: TGTGCCAGCAGCTTGGAAGTAACTAATGAAAAACTGTTTTTT

V gene: TRBV30
J gene: TRBJ2-7
clone size: .
D gene: .
CDR3 protein: CAWTVNGRTYEQYF
CDR3 DNA: TGTGCCTGGACTGTCAATGGGAGGACCTACGAGCAGTACTTC

V gene: TRBV5-1
J gene: TRBJ1-1
clone size: many
D gene: .
CDR3 protein: CASSLKLDTEAFF
CDR3 DNA: TGCGCCAGCAGTTTGAAGTTAGACACTGAAGCTTTCTTT

V gene: TRBV18
J gene: TRBJ2-5
clone size: .
D gene: .
CDR3 protein: CASSPPSNPQETQYF
CDR3 DNA: TGTGCCAGCTCACCACCGAGTAACCCTCAGGAGACCCAGTACTTC

V gene: TRBV5-6
J gene: TRBJ1-5
clone size: once
D gene: TRBD1
CDR3 protein: CASSSKPGQYQPQHF
CDR3 DNA: TGTGCCAGCAGCAGCAAACCGGGACAGTATCAGCCCCAGCATTTT